One T cell receptor beta chain is described in this entry. Its target is unknown. Primers included in the PCR were 60 Vbeta and 13 Jbeta primers. Assay: immunoSEQ multiplex PCR; the TCRdb copy retains only in-frame clones and omits some. This sample has about 180,000 clones, with around 77% found just once. Trimming left V 7 bases short and J 10 bases short, with 22 bases between. CDR1 is MNHEY, CDR2 SVGAGI, per germline. The CDR3 loop spans 14 amino acids. This sample was included in a study of cytomegalovirus exposure and HLA in healthy donors. On the study more broadly: The roughly 100 million unique TCR beta sequences, from about 190 million T cells, were found by an earlier analysis. General study findings and limits: A later analysis reportedly identified an Asian-associated ancestry cluster as carrying fewer N-insertions than the approximately 670-donor mean. TCR beta chains numbering more than 150 were designated cytomegalovirus-associated.

The sample was PBMCs. This TCR was recovered from a man between 60 and 70 years old in good health and CMV-seronegative. This chain uses TRBV6-5 with TRBJ1-1, with D perhaps TRBD1 (5 bases). The CDR3 is CASNRGGAKGLAFF. CDR3 bases: TGTGCCAGCAATCGAGGCGGGGCGAAGGGCCTAGCTTTCTTT.